This record covers a single T cell receptor (beta chain). This sample stems from a study of shared clonotypes between healthy human individuals. V was clipped by 3 bases and J by 0 bases; unmatched bases: 2. Germline CDR1 is MDHEN and CDR2 is SYDVKM. The CDR3 runs to 15 residues. It was across several immunoSEQ plates that each subset's genomic DNA was evenly split. The table came from immunoSEQ multiplex PCR; TCRdb's copy has only in-frame clones and leaves some out. Altogether some 2.4 million clones are present, roughly 93% being singletons, with the ten largest covering roughly 0.39%. The receptor was derived from a man aged 18 to 30 in good health. Some clones in this sample may be carry-over from other donors' samples. Material for sequencing was naive CD4+ T cells from PBMCs. This sample's subset: CD45RA+ positively selected. The J gene is TRBJ1-3, the V gene TRBV28; 7 bases match TRBD1. CDR3 DNA sequence: TGTGCCAGCAGTTTCCGGGACAGCTCTGGAAACACCATATATTTT. It yields the protein CASSFRDSSGNTIYF.